The 29 T cell receptor beta chains below come from one sample, sequenced in a study of cytomegalovirus exposure and HLA in healthy donors. Primers: 60 Vbeta forward and 13 Jbeta reverse. The data were produced by immunoSEQ multiplex PCR, yet TCRdb's version contains in-frame clones alone and is incomplete. The sample carries about 280,000 clones, approximately 90% recorded once. Source material: PBMCs. These receptors all stem from a woman younger than 30 in good health and CMV-seronegative.

The rearrangement uses TRBV6-5 and TRBJ1-2; 8 bases fit TRBD1. CDR1 and CDR2 from the germline V gene are MNHEY and SVGAGI. The V segment lost 7 bases and the J segment 13 bases; nucleotides outside the gene matches: 14. This CDR3 spans 13 amino acids. The CDR3 DNA follows: TGTGCCAGCACCAGGGGCAGGGGGCAGACGGCCACCTTC. Its translation is CASTRGRGQTATF.

The genes are TRBV5-6 and TRBJ2-2; 7 bases agree with TRBD1. Trimming took 4 bases from V and 0 from J; bases not matched to a gene: 6. The CDR3 sequence is 16 residues long. CDR1 and CDR2 from the germline V gene are SGHDT and YYEEEE. The CDR3 nucleotides are TGTGCCAGCAGCCAAATCGGACAGGCGAACACCGGGGAGCTGTTTTTT. It yields the protein CASSQIGQANTGELFF.

The chain has TRBV7-3 and TRBJ2-1; 10 bases align to TRBD2. Trimming took 1 base from V and 7 from J; bases not matched to a gene: 4. CDR1 is SGHTA and CDR2 is FQGTGA in the germline V gene. The CDR3 covers 15 residues. For the CDR3, the DNA is TGTGCCAGCAGCTTAAATAGCGGGGGGATTAATGAGCAGTTCTTC. Its translation: CASSLNSGGINEQFF. The full variable domain, in which reference TRBV7-3 and TRBJ2-1 provide the parts outside the CDR3, is GAGVSQTPSNKVTEKGKYVELRCDPISGHTALYWYRQSLGQGPEFLIYFQGTGAADDSGLPNDRFFAVRPEGSVSTLKIQRTERGDSAVYLCASSLNSGGINEQFFGPGTRLTVL.

The chain has TRBV5-1 and TRBJ1-2, with 11 positions matching TRBD1. The CDR3 consists of 14 residues. The germline V gene encodes CDR1 SGHRS and CDR2 YFSETQ. Trimming cost V 0 bases and J 8 bases; bases outside gene matches: 3. The CDR3 protein is CASSLGTGGRGYTF. In DNA, the CDR3 is TGCGCCAGCAGCTTGGGGACAGGGGGCCGGGGCTACACCTTC.

The rearrangement uses TRBV7-2 and TRBJ1-1; D may be TRBD1 (5 bases). CDR1 and CDR2 from the germline V gene are SGHTA and FQGNSA. Trimming took 0 bases from V and 1 from J, leaving 15 bases between them. This CDR3 has 17 amino acids. The CDR3 coding sequence is TGTGCCAGCAGCTTAGCAGGGGCAGGGTATTCGAACACTGAAGCTTTCTTT. This encodes CASSLAGAGYSNTEAFF.

V gene TRBV9 combines with J gene TRBJ2-2; 8 bases are shared with TRBD2. Trimming cost V 7 bases and J 4 bases; bases outside gene matches: 3. The CDR3 runs to 13 residues. The V gene's germline CDR1 is SGDLS and CDR2 YYNGEE. Here the CDR3 DNA reads TGTGCCAGCCACGGGGGGGCCACCGGGGAGCTGTTTTTT. It codes for CASHGGATGELFF.

The CDR3 bases are TGTGCCAGCAGCTTGGTGGTCCACTCACAGGACTACACGTATCAGCCCCAGCATTTT. This translates into CASSLVVHSQDYTYQPQHF. This chain links TRBV5-8 with TRBJ1-5; D possibly corresponds to TRBD1 (5 bases). V was pared by 0 bases and J by 5 bases, with 24 bases between. Per the germline V gene, CDR1 is SGHTS and CDR2 is YDEGEE. This CDR3 spans 19 amino acids.

V gene TRBV9 combines with J gene TRBJ2-4, with 10 bases lining up with TRBD1. Germline V gene lookup returns CDR1 SGDLS and CDR2 YYNGEE. V lost 5 bases, J lost 11 bases, and 7 bases stayed unmatched. The CDR3 extends over 13 amino acids. DNA of the CDR3: TGTGCCAGCAGTTCCGGGACAGGGGAGGTTCAGTACTTC. Encoded protein: CASSSGTGEVQYF.

This rearrangement joins TRBV29-1 to TRBJ2-5, with D perhaps matching TRBD1 (6 bases). Trimming shortened V by 4 bases and J by 3 bases, and 6 bases separated the two germline ends. The CDR3 runs to 11 residues. CDR1 SQVTM and CDR2 ANQGSEA come from the germline V gene. The CDR3 loop is CSVAGEETQYF. For the CDR3, the DNA is TGCAGCGTTGCAGGGGAAGAGACCCAGTACTTC.

A note on this clone: The sample contains more than one DNA sequence encoding this CDR3. The rearrangement uses TRBV9 and TRBJ2-2; 7 bases are a match to TRBD2. Trimming at V came to 0 bases and at J to 5 bases, leaving 4 bases not matched to a gene. Germline V gene sequence: CDR1 SGDLS, CDR2 YYNGEE. The CDR3 sequence is 15 residues long. The CDR3 DNA is TGTGCCAGCAGCGTAGCGGGCGGGGGAACCGGGGAGCTGTTTTTT. Amino acid sequence: CASSVAGGGTGELFF.

The V and J genes are TRBV7-9 and TRBJ2-6, with D possibly matching TRBD1 (6 bases). From germline, CDR1 is SEHNR and CDR2 FQNEAQ (reference sequence). Between the trimmed V and J ends, which lost 6 bases and 2 bases, there was a span of 11 bases. The CDR3 has 15 amino acids. The CDR3 sequence: CASRSGQPGANVLTF. The CDR3 nucleotides read TGTGCCAGCAGATCCGGACAGCCTGGGGCCAACGTCCTGACTTTC.

The chain has TRBV5-1 and TRBJ1-6, with TRBD1 matching over 9 bases. CDR1 is SGHRS and CDR2 is YFSETQ in the germline V gene. Trimming at V came to 0 bases and at J to 9 bases, leaving 7 bases not matched to a gene. The CDR3 has 16 residues. The CDR3 sequence is CASSLVGQGRGSPLHF. DNA of the CDR3: TGCGCCAGCAGCTTGGTGGGACAGGGCAGAGGTTCACCCCTCCACTTT.

The chain employs TRBV6-5 and TRBJ1-3, with TRBD1 identical over 7 bases. V dropped 2 bases and J dropped 7; count of bases not matched to a gene: 2. This CDR3 region has 13 residues. CDR1 MNHEY and CDR2 SVGAGI come from the germline V gene. CDR3 region: CASSYRGGNTIYF. CDR3 nucleotides: TGTGCCAGCAGTTACCGAGGGGGCAACACCATATATTTT.

This clone was seen only once. The CDR3 DNA is TGTGCCTGGTCGACAGGAGCGTCCTACGAGCAGTACTTC. This encodes CAWSTGASYEQYF. J is TRBJ2-7 and V is TRBV30; a possible D gene is TRBD1 (6 bases). CDR3 length: 13 amino acids. Germline loops: CDR1 GTSNPN, CDR2 SVGIG (reference sequence). V was cut by 5 bases and J by 1 base, with 12 bases left in between.

This clone was counted once. The chain uses TRBV19 and TRBJ1-1; D is perhaps TRBD1 (5 bases). In germline, CDR1 is LNHDA, CDR2 SQIVND (reference sequence). Trimming cost V 3 bases and J 1 base, with 9 bases left between them. The CDR3 is 14 residues long. The CDR3 is CASSIGGANTEAFF. CDR3 bases: TGTGCCAGTAGTATCGGTGGGGCGAACACTGAAGCTTTCTTT. The whole variable domain, remainder taken from reference TRBV19 and TRBJ1-1, is DGGITQSPKYLFRKEGQNVTLSCEQNLNHDAMYWYRQDPGQGLRLIYYSQIVNDFQKGDIAEGYSVSREKKESFPLTVTSAQKNPTAFYLCASSIGGANTEAFFGQGTRLTVV.

A remark on this clone: A read error may produce the germline difference seen at one junction end. The J gene is TRBJ1-2, the V gene TRBV11-2; 8 bases agree with TRBD1. The CDR3 totals 13 residues. CDR1 and CDR2 (germline): SGHAT, FQNNGV. The CDR3 nucleotides are TGTGCCAGCACACCGGACAGGGTCCTGTCGCGGATCTTC. Its protein product is CASTPDRVLSRIF.

The rearrangement joins TRBV12-5 to TRBJ2-3, with 9 bases that match TRBD2. Germline assignment: CDR1 LGHNT and CDR2 FRNRAP. V was clipped by 5 bases and J by 1 base; unmatched bases: 10. This CDR3 region has 17 residues. The CDR3 protein is CASGQEILAGGTDTQYF. DNA of the CDR3: TGTGCTAGTGGTCAAGAAATTTTAGCGGGGGGCACAGATACGCAGTATTTT.

The rearrangement uses TRBV5-1 and TRBJ2-7, with D possibly being TRBD2 (6 bases). V gave up 3 bases and J gave up 2 bases, with 9 bases separating them. The CDR3 is 13 residues long. The V gene's germline CDR1 is SGHRS and CDR2 YFSETQ. This CDR3 is CASSWGLAYEQYF. In nucleotides, the CDR3 is TGCGCCAGCAGCTGGGGACTCGCCTACGAGCAGTACTTC.

The J gene is TRBJ2-1, the V gene TRBV29-1, with a possible D match to TRBD2 (5 bases). The CDR3 covers 14 residues. Germline loops: CDR1 SQVTM, CDR2 ANQGSEA. V was clipped by 4 bases and J by 10 bases, with 20 bases between them. DNA for the CDR3: TGCAGCGTTGTATCTGGACTGATGATCGGGGAGCAGTTCTTC. Amino acids: CSVVSGLMIGEQFF.

The V gene is TRBV9, the J gene TRBJ1-5, with D possibly being TRBD1 (5 bases). The germline V and J ends were trimmed by 4 bases and 4 bases, with 12 bases remaining between them. Germline V lookup: CDR1 SGDLS, CDR2 YYNGEE. The CDR3 is made up of 14 amino acids. CDR3: CASSRDSSNQPQHF. Here the CDR3 DNA reads TGTGCCAGCAGCCGGGACTCCTCAAATCAGCCCCAGCATTTT.

The V gene is TRBV5-1, the J gene TRBJ2-7; 8 nucleotides line up with TRBD1. Germline V gene lookup returns CDR1 SGHRS and CDR2 YFSETQ. Trimming took 3 bases from V and 4 from J; bases not matched to a gene: 6. This CDR3 is 14 amino acids long. The CDR3 is CASSWGTGIYEQYF. The CDR3 DNA is TGCGCCAGCAGCTGGGGGACAGGAATTTACGAGCAGTACTTC.

V gene TRBV28 combines with J gene TRBJ2-7; TRBD2 matches 7 bases. Germline CDR1 and CDR2: MDHEN and SYDVKM. The CDR3 is made up of 13 amino acids. V shed 8 bases, J shed 2 bases, and the junction held 6 bases outside the gene matches. CDR3 nucleotide sequence: TGTGCCAGCGTCAAGCGGGGAACCTACGAGCAGTACTTC. Amino acid sequence: CASVKRGTYEQYF.

The chain couples TRBV2 to TRBJ1-2; 10 nucleotides match TRBD1. Germline V lookup: CDR1 SNHLY, CDR2 FYNNEI. The CDR3 has 15 amino acids. The V and J ends lost 3 bases and 5 bases, in that order; junction bases with no gene match: 6. The CDR3 DNA sequence: TGTGCCAGCAGTGAGGGGACAGGGGTTAGGTATGGCTACACCTTC. Amino acid sequence: CASSEGTGVRYGYTF.

DNA of the CDR3: TGTGCCAGCAGCGGGGAGGGGGTCGGAGGTGTTAATGAAAAACTGTTTTTT. It specifies CASSGEGVGGVNEKLFF. The genes are TRBV5-4 and TRBJ1-4; TRBD1 is a possible D gene (6 bases). V was trimmed by 4 bases and J by 4 bases, leaving 20 bases between them. CDR1 and CDR2 (germline): SGHNT, YYREEE (reference sequence). The CDR3 length is 17 residues.

The genes are TRBV11-2 and TRBJ1-2; 7 nucleotides line up with TRBD1. The CDR3 consists of 16 residues. V lost 1 base to trimming and J lost 4 bases; unmatched junction nucleotides: 9. CDR1 and CDR2 (germline): SGHAT, FQNNGV. CDR3 in amino acids: CASSLVEGAKFYGYTF. CDR3 sequence (DNA): TGTGCCAGCAGCTTAGTGGAGGGGGCTAAATTCTATGGCTACACCTTC.

V is TRBV11-2 and J is TRBJ2-7; 10 nucleotides line up with TRBD1. Per the germline V gene, CDR1 is SGHAT and CDR2 is FQNNGV. The CDR3 is made up of 15 amino acids. The trim removed 4 bases at V and 6 bases at J, leaving 9 bases unmatched. The CDR3 loop is CASSSRDRGSSEQYF. The CDR3 coding sequence is TGTGCCAGCAGCTCCCGGGACAGGGGTTCGTCCGAGCAGTACTTC. The whole variable domain, remainder taken from reference TRBV11-2 and TRBJ2-7, is EAGVAQSPRYKIIEKRQSVAFWCNPISGHATLYWYQQILGQGPKLLIQFQNNGVVDDSQLPKDRFSAERLKGVDSTLKIQPAKLEDSAVYLCASSSRDRGSSEQYFGPGTRLTVT.

This chain connects TRBV7-2 to TRBJ2-3; 8 bases line up with TRBD2. This CDR3 spans 15 amino acids. Germline V gives CDR1 SGHTA, CDR2 FQGNSA. The V segment lost 2 bases and the J segment 4 bases; nucleotides outside the gene matches: 5. The CDR3 DNA follows: TGTGCCAGCAGCTTATACGGGACTAGGGCAGATACGCAGTATTTT. This sequence encodes CASSLYGTRADTQYF.

The DNA for the CDR3 is TGTGCCAGCAGCGTCGGAGGACAGTTCAACTATGGCTACACCTTC. This gives the protein CASSVGGQFNYGYTF. The rearrangement joins TRBV9 to TRBJ1-2; D is possibly TRBD1 (6 bases). CDR1 and CDR2 (germline): SGDLS, YYNGEE. Trimming removed 2 bases from V and 2 bases from J, with 13 bases in between. The CDR3 runs 15 residues. The whole variable domain, filled in from reference TRBV9 and TRBJ1-2, reads DSGVTQTPKHLITATGQRVTLRCSPRSGDLSVYWYQQSLDQGLQFLIQYYNGEERAKGNILERFSAQQFPDLHSELNLSSLELGDSALYFCASSVGGQFNYGYTFGSGTRLTVV.

The CDR3 sequence is CAWSQKTGGSYEQYF. The DNA of the CDR3 is TGTGCCTGGAGCCAGAAGACAGGGGGTAGCTACGAGCAGTACTTC. This chain joins TRBV30 and TRBJ2-7; 9 positions agree with TRBD1. Germline V gene data show CDR1 as GTSNPN and CDR2 as SVGIG (reference sequence). The CDR3 consists of 15 residues. The junction had 9 bases not matched to a gene; V was cut back by 3 bases and J by 3 bases.